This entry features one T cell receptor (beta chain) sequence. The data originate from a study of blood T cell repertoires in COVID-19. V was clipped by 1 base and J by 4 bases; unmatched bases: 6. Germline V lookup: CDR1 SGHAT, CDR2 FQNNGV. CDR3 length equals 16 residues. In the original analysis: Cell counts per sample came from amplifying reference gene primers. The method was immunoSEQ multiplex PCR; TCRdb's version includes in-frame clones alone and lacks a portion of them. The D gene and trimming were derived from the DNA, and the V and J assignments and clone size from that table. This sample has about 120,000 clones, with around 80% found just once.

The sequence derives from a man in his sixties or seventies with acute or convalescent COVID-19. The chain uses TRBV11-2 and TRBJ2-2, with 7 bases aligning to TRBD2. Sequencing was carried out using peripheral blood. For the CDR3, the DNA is TGTGCCAGCAGCTTAGTACGGGGGGTCGGCACCGGGGAGCTGTTTTTT. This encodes CASSLVRGVGTGELFF.